Below, 21 T cell receptor beta chains from the same sample are listed, as sequenced in a study of shared clonotypes between healthy human individuals (dated by TCRdb to the early 2020s). The receptor library was made with the immunoSEQ multiplex PCR assay. TCRdb carries this immuneACCESS record with in-frame sequences only. Its versions omit some clonotypes, under half of them owing to an unresolved V gene in the studies checked, with the rest unexplained. The sample table lists some 2 million clones, about 95% of them with a count of one. Together, the top ten hold 0.9% to 1.3% of the sample. CD8 naive samples consisted of CD45RO-negative cells that were positively selected for CCR7, yielding a CD45RA+CCR7+ population without TemRA cells. The sample consisted of naive CD8+ T cells sorted from blood. The cell subset or site label for this specimen denotes: CD45RA+CCR7+. Receptors originate from a man aged 18 to 30 in good health.

The CDR3 sequence: CAWSATVEGSPLHF. DNA for the CDR3: TGTGCCTGGAGTGCTACAGTAGAGGGTTCACCCCTCCACTTT. J is TRBJ1-6 and V is TRBV30; D gene unclear. Germline loops: CDR1 GTSNPN, CDR2 SVGIG (reference sequence). This CDR3 spans 14 amino acids. V was cut by 1 base and J by 9 bases, with 13 bases left in between.

The rearrangement links TRBV4-3 to TRBJ2-5, with 9 bases lining up with TRBD2. Per the germline V gene, CDR1 is LGHNA and CDR2 is YSLEER. The CDR3 loop spans 18 amino acids. Losses at the gene ends were 1 base for V and 1 base for J; bases not matched to a gene: 10. CDR3 residues: CASSQVWGAGGIQETQYF. DNA of the CDR3: TGCGCCAGCAGCCAAGTCTGGGGTGCGGGAGGGATCCAAGAGACCCAGTACTTC.

The rearrangement uses TRBV7-9 and TRBJ2-6, with D hard to call. Germline V gene lookup returns CDR1 SEHNR and CDR2 FQNEAQ (reference sequence). The CDR3 consists of 16 residues. V was clipped by 4 bases and J by 4 bases, with 14 bases between them. The chain's CDR3 is CASSSAGSRGANVLTF. The DNA of the CDR3 is TGTGCCAGCAGCTCCGCCGGGTCTCGAGGGGCCAACGTCCTGACTTTC.

Comment on this clone: Additional DNA sequences in this sample encode the identical CDR3. V is TRBV6-5 and J is TRBJ2-3, with D hard to call. V lost 3 bases to trimming and J lost 1 base, with 5 bases between them. Germline V CDR1 and CDR2: MNHEY, SVGAGI. This CDR3 has 13 amino acids. The CDR3 spells CASSYGGTDTQYF. DNA of the CDR3: TGTGCCAGCAGTTATGGGGGCACAGATACGCAGTATTTT.

This clone showed up just once. The rearrangement joins TRBV30 to TRBJ1-1; weak D call: TRBD1 (5 bases). Trimming pared 0 bases from V and 8 bases from J, leaving 13 bases between. The CDR3 spans 13 residues. Germline CDR1 reads GTSNPN; CDR2 reads SVGIG (reference sequence). The CDR3 bases are TGTGCCTGGAGTGTTGGGGCCTTTGGAGAAGCTTTCTTT. It encodes CAWSVGAFGEAFF. Complete variable domain (other parts from reference TRBV30 and TRBJ1-1): SQTIHQWPATLVQPVGSPLSLECTVEGTSNPNLYWYRQAAGRGLQLLFYSVGIGQISSEVPQNLSASRPQDRQFILSSKKLLLSDSGFYLCAWSVGAFGEAFFGQGTRLTVV.

In the case of this clone: The same CDR3 also results from other DNA sequences found in this sample. The chain combines TRBV2 with TRBJ2-7; weak D call: TRBD2 (6 bases). Per the germline V gene, CDR1 is SNHLY and CDR2 is FYNNEI. The ends were cut back, 4 bases at V and 4 bases at J, with 8 bases in the middle. This CDR3 has 12 amino acids. The CDR3 sequence is CASSAGGYEQYF. DNA of the CDR3: TGTGCCAGCAGTGCTGGGGGGTACGAGCAGTACTTC.

In this sample, this clone turned up once. The rearrangement links TRBV28 to TRBJ2-2; D uncertain. CDR1 is MDHEN, CDR2 SYDVKM, per germline. V was shortened by 7 bases and J by 1 base, with 16 bases between the two germline ends. This CDR3 is built from 16 residues. As DNA, the CDR3 is TGTGCCAGCACCTTTAGAAGCGTTTTGAACACCGGGGAGCTGTTTTTT. This gives the protein CASTFRSVLNTGELFF.

V usage is TRBV4-3 and J usage is TRBJ1-1; 7 positions match TRBD1. From germline, CDR1 is LGHNA and CDR2 YSLEER. CDR3 length: 15 amino acids. V lost 2 bases to trimming and J lost 2 bases; unmatched junction nucleotides: 5. CDR3 in amino acids: CASSQLTGKNTEAFF. The DNA for the CDR3 is TGCGCCAGCAGCCAACTGACAGGGAAAAACACTGAAGCTTTCTTT.

V is TRBV4-1 and J is TRBJ2-5; the match to TRBD2 covers 10 bases. Germline V gene sequence: CDR1 MGHRA, CDR2 YSYEKL. CDR3 length: 17 amino acids. V lost 0 bases, J lost 4 bases, and 8 bases stayed unmatched. The CDR3 spells CASSQDPRLAGVETQYF. Written as DNA, the CDR3 is TGCGCCAGCAGCCAAGATCCGCGTCTAGCGGGAGTAGAGACCCAGTACTTC.

This clone occurred once. The chain recombines TRBV5-6 with TRBJ2-3; D not resolved. Germline V CDR1 and CDR2: SGHDT, YYEEEE. The CDR3 extends over 14 amino acids. The germline V and J ends were trimmed by 6 bases and 0 bases, with 11 bases remaining between them. The CDR3 protein is CASTLGTSTDTQYF. In nucleotides, the CDR3 is TGTGCCAGCACCCTGGGAACTAGCACAGATACGCAGTATTTT.

This rearrangement joins TRBV13 to TRBJ2-3; 7 bases align to TRBD1. With 1 base clipped from V and 1 base from J, the junction kept 5 bases outside the gene matches. Germline assignment: CDR1 PRHDT and CDR2 FYEKMQ (reference sequence). The CDR3 is made up of 16 amino acids. CDR3 protein: CASSLVRTGGTDTQYF. The CDR3 DNA reads as TGTGCCAGCAGCTTAGTCCGGACAGGAGGCACAGATACGCAGTATTTT.

The chain uses TRBV16 and TRBJ1-5; TRBD1 is a possible D gene (6 bases). The CDR3 contains 14 residues. Germline CDR1 is KGHSY and CDR2 is FQNENV. The V end lost 6 bases, the J end lost 4 bases, and 13 bases lay between the germline ends. The CDR3 DNA is TGTGCCAGCAGTCGGGGACACCTTAATCAGCCCCAGCATTTT. Its translation: CASSRGHLNQPQHF.

The chain joins TRBV6-5 to TRBJ2-1; 8 nucleotides line up with TRBD1. The germline V gene has CDR1 MNHEY and CDR2 SVGAGI. This CDR3 is built from 16 residues. Trimming cost V 0 bases and J 7 bases; bases outside gene matches: 8. The CDR3 region has the DNA TGTGCCAGCAGTTACTCGACAGGGGAGGTTGGGAATGAGCAGTTCTTC. It yields the protein CASSYSTGEVGNEQFF.

This clone appeared a single time. The chain links TRBV4-3 to TRBJ2-3; weak D call: TRBD2 (5 bases). Germline lookup yields CDR1 LGHNA and CDR2 YSLEER. The CDR3 totals 18 residues. V lost 3 bases and J lost 0, with 19 bases in between. The CDR3 DNA reads as TGCGCCAGCAGCCAGGCGACCTGGAGCGGAGCGAGCACAGATACGCAGTATTTT. It translates to CASSQATWSGASTDTQYF.

The chain is built from TRBV4-1 and TRBJ1-2, with D uncertain. The germline V gene encodes CDR1 MGHRA and CDR2 YSYEKL. V lost 1 base, J lost 3 bases, and 9 bases lay in between. This CDR3 has 14 amino acids. CDR3 loop: CASSQATDYYGYTF. DNA of the CDR3: TGCGCCAGCAGCCAAGCGACGGACTACTATGGCTACACCTTC.

V and J are TRBV2 and TRBJ2-7, with D maybe TRBD1 (6 bases). The V end was cut by 5 bases, the J end by 2 bases, with 13 bases between. CDR1 is SNHLY and CDR2 is FYNNEI in the germline V gene. The CDR3 extends over 14 amino acids. As DNA, the CDR3 is TGTGCCAGCAGTCAAACAGGGACGACCTACGAGCAGTACTTC. Encoded protein: CASSQTGTTYEQYF.

This chain uses TRBV29-1 with TRBJ1-4, with D tentatively TRBD1 (5 bases). The CDR3 sequence is 11 residues long. The V end was cut by 7 bases, the J end by 10 bases, with 13 bases between. The germline V gene has CDR1 SQVTM and CDR2 ANQGSEA. CDR3 in amino acids: CSGRQGGKLFF. CDR3 DNA sequence: TGCAGCGGCCGCCAGGGAGGAAAACTGTTTTTT.

This chain links TRBV7-9 with TRBJ2-5; D is tentatively TRBD1 or TRBD2 (5 bases each). The CDR3 contains 14 residues. Germline V CDR1 and CDR2: SEHNR, FQNEAQ (reference sequence). Trimming removed 1 base at V and 3 bases at J, with 9 bases between. The CDR3 protein is CASSLERGEETQYF. The CDR3 coding sequence is TGTGCCAGCAGCTTAGAGCGAGGGGAAGAGACCCAGTACTTC.

V is TRBV2 and J is TRBJ2-2; D not resolved. V lost 1 base, J lost 1 base, and 7 bases lay in between. There are 15 residues in the CDR3. Germline V CDR1 and CDR2: SNHLY, FYNNEI. The chain's CDR3 is CASSEGHQNTGELFF. Here the CDR3 DNA reads TGTGCCAGCAGTGAAGGACACCAGAACACCGGGGAGCTGTTTTTT.

About this clone: Other DNA sequences in the same sample also yield this CDR3. The V call is TRBV30, the J call TRBJ2-7, with 8 bases aligning to TRBD2. V gave up 5 bases and J gave up 2 bases; unmatched junction bases: 2. CDR1 is GTSNPN, CDR2 SVGIG, per germline (reference sequence). CDR3 length: 12 residues. The chain's CDR3 is CAWGLAAYEQYF. In DNA form, the CDR3 reads TGTGCCTGGGGACTAGCTGCCTACGAGCAGTACTTC.

The chain carries TRBV6-5 and TRBJ2-1, with D possibly TRBD1 on 6 matching bases. CDR1 and CDR2 (germline): MNHEY, SVGAGI. Trimming took off 2 bases at V and 5 bases at J, with 13 bases between the two ends. CDR3 size: 15 residues. The CDR3 sequence is CASSYGQGRNNEQFF. As DNA, the CDR3 is TGTGCCAGCAGTTACGGGCAGGGGCGGAACAATGAGCAGTTCTTC.